A single sample gave rise to the 18 T cell receptor beta chains below, sequenced in a study of early T cells in non-severe SARS-CoV-2 infection. In TCRdb, the 5' RACE reads were re-called with MiXCR into one record per CDR3 protein. The table has approximately 50,000 distinct CDR3 sequences, under 15% seen once. The sequenced sample was whole blood. Every receptor here comes from an adult who was a healthcare worker with PCR-confirmed SARS-CoV-2 infection or an uninfected control (not recorded which).

Remarks on this clonotype: This may stem from a read error, because a much larger clone lies one nucleotide away. The chain is built from TRBV19 and TRBJ1-6, with D hard to call. The CDR3 loop spans 14 amino acids. Looked up from germline, CDR1 is LNHDA and CDR2 is SQIVND (reference sequence). The V end was cut by 5 bases, the J end by 10 bases, with 15 bases between. The CDR3 bases are TGTGCCAGTAGTTTGTCGGTCCTGGCCTCACCCCTCCACTTT. Its translation is CASSLSVLASPLHF.

V gene TRBV28 combines with J gene TRBJ2-5, with TRBD1 matching over 7 bases. This CDR3 is 15 amino acids long. The germline V gene encodes CDR1 MDHEN and CDR2 SYDVKM. The V gene end was trimmed by 7 bases and the J gene end by 4 bases; junction bases not matched to a gene: 12. The CDR3 reads CASMLRGRGVETQYF. Here the CDR3 DNA reads TGTGCCAGCATGTTAAGGGGGCGTGGAGTAGAGACCCAGTACTTC.

This clonotype was detected many times. This rearrangement joins TRBV7-3 to TRBJ1-5; D is unresolved. Trimming cost V 5 bases and J 7 bases, with 12 bases left between them. Germline lookup yields CDR1 SGHTA and CDR2 FQGTGA. This CDR3 is 13 amino acids long. CDR3: CASSQDPGQPQHF. CDR3 in DNA: TGTGCCAGCAGCCAAGACCCTGGGCAGCCCCAGCATTTT.

V is TRBV18 and J is TRBJ1-1; the match to TRBD1 covers 10 bases. CDR1 is KGHSH, CDR2 LQKENI, per germline. The CDR3 spans 13 residues. Trimming took 6 bases from V and 7 from J; bases not matched to a gene: 5. The DNA of the CDR3 is TGTGCCAGCTCGCTCGGGACAGGGGTTGAAGCTTTCTTT. This translates into CASSLGTGVEAFF.

This clonotype is medium-sized in the sample. The V and J genes are TRBV27 and TRBJ1-1; D may be TRBD1 (6 bases). CDR1 is MNHEY, CDR2 SMNVEV, per germline (reference sequence). V was clipped by 7 bases and J by 3 bases, with 12 bases between them. The CDR3 extends over 13 amino acids. As DNA, the CDR3 is TGTGCCAGCATGATATCAGGGGACACTGAAGCTTTCTTT. Translated: CASMISGDTEAFF.

The table lists this clonotype with a few counts. The genes are TRBV6-2 or TRBV6-3 and TRBJ1-6; D unclear. CDR3 length: 13 amino acids. Trimming cost V 7 bases and J 3 bases, with 7 bases left between them. Germline CDR1 and CDR2: MNHEY and SVGEGT. CDR3 nucleotides: TGTGCCAGCACCCTGAACTATAATTCACCCCTCCACTTT. Encoded protein: CASTLNYNSPLHF.

This clonotype was detected ten times or more. CDR3 in DNA: TGCAGTGCCAGACCGGGACAGGGATTCGGGGGCCAAGAGACCCAGTACTTC. This translates into CSARPGQGFGGQETQYF. This sequence joins TRBV20-1 and TRBJ2-5; TRBD1 matches at 9 bases. J gave up 1 base and V 6 bases, and 15 bases lay outside the gene matches. Germline V gene lookup returns CDR1 DFQATT and CDR2 SNEGSKA (reference sequence). This CDR3 region has 17 residues.

J is TRBJ1-5 and V is TRBV12-5; the D is unclear. V lost 0 bases, J lost 2 bases, and 8 bases lay in between. The CDR3 contains 15 residues. The germline CDR1 and CDR2 sequences are LGHNT and FRNRAP. As DNA, the CDR3 is TGTGCTAGTGGTTTGGTATCCACGGGCAATCAGCCCCAGCATTTT. Its protein is CASGLVSTGNQPQHF. Full variable domain (outside the CDR3, taken from reference TRBV12-5 and TRBJ1-5): DARVTQTPRHKVTEMGQEVTMRCQPILGHNTVFWYRQTMMQGLELLAYFRNRAPLDDSGMPKDRFSAEMPDATLATLKIQPSEPRDSAVYFCASGLVSTGNQPQHFGDGTRLSIL.

This clonotype was detected ten times or more. The gene calls are TRBV6-5 and TRBJ2-1, with 7 bases lining up with TRBD1. The ends lost 0 bases at V and 10 bases at J; junction bases unmatched: 12. CDR3 length: 16 amino acids. CDR1 is MNHEY and CDR2 is SVGAGI in the germline V gene. DNA of the CDR3: TGTGCCAGCAGTTACTCCAGGGACAGAGGTTCGGCAGAGCAGTTCTTC. Its protein is CASSYSRDRGSAEQFF.

This clonotype was seen ten or more times. The chain employs TRBV5-1 and TRBJ2-1; TRBD2 might be the D (7 bases). V was trimmed by 2 bases and J by 12 bases, leaving 18 bases between them. The CDR3 is 14 amino acids. The V gene's germline CDR1 is SGHRS and CDR2 YFSETQ. CDR3 protein: CASSFGDGGLGQFF. In DNA form, the CDR3 reads TGCGCCAGCAGCTTTGGGGACGGGGGGCTCGGGCAGTTCTTC.

This clonotype turned up a few times. This chain links TRBV3-1 with TRBJ2-2; TRBD2 agrees at 10 bases. With V trimmed by 0 bases and J by 4 bases, 8 bases remained unmatched. From germline, CDR1 is LGHDT and CDR2 YNNKEL (reference sequence). This CDR3 has 18 residues. In DNA, the CDR3 is TGTGCCAGCAGCCAAGAAGGGGGACTAGCGCCGCGCACCGGGGAGCTGTTTTTT. Its protein product is CASSQEGGLAPRTGELFF. The full variable domain, with the rest looked up from reference TRBV3-1 and TRBJ2-2, is DTAVSQTPKYLVTQMGNDKSIKCEQNLGHDTMYWYKQDSKKFLKIMFSYNNKELIINETVPNRFSPKSPDKAHLNLHINSLELGDSAVYFCASSQEGGLAPRTGELFFGEGSRLTVL.

There are a few counts of this clonotype. V gene TRBV12-3 or TRBV12-4 combines with J gene TRBJ2-1; D gene uncertain. The CDR3 sequence is 15 residues long. V lost 5 bases, J lost 0 bases, and 11 bases lay in between. CDR3 nucleotide sequence: TGTGCCAGCAGTCCCGACACCCTCTCCTACAATGAGCAGTTCTTC. It is translated as CASSPDTLSYNEQFF.

A single count supports this clonotype. The chain recombines TRBV20-1 with TRBJ2-3; the D gene is possibly TRBD2 (6 bases). From germline, CDR1 is DFQATT and CDR2 SNEGSKA (reference sequence). The V gene lost 3 bases and the J gene lost 1 base, with 11 bases spanning the gap. CDR3 length equals 14 residues. The CDR3 sequence: CSARYAGRTDTQYF. DNA for the CDR3: TGCAGTGCTAGGTACGCGGGACGCACAGATACGCAGTATTTT.

The sample holds many counts of this clonotype. This chain connects TRBV6-5 to TRBJ1-5; D is ambiguous. Germline V gene lookup returns CDR1 MNHEY and CDR2 SVGAGI. V was trimmed by 3 bases and J by 0 bases, leaving 3 bases between them. This CDR3 region has 13 residues. In DNA, the CDR3 is TGTGCCAGCAGTTATGGTAGCAATCAGCCCCAGCATTTT. Translation: CASSYGSNQPQHF.

In its sample, this clonotype was seen many times. The chain recombines TRBV4-3 with TRBJ1-2; 7 bases are shared with TRBD1. V shed 3 bases and J 1 base; nucleotides not matched to a gene: 5. The germline V gene has CDR1 LGHNA and CDR2 YSLEER. This CDR3 has 15 residues. CDR3: CASSQGTVDNYGYTF. CDR3 in DNA: TGCGCCAGCAGCCAGGGGACAGTTGATAACTATGGCTACACCTTC.

This clonotype was counted only a few times. CDR3 loop: CASSPLGTEYNEQFF. The DNA of the CDR3 is TGTGCCAGCAGCCCACTGGGGACGGAGTACAATGAGCAGTTCTTC. The rearrangement joins TRBV3-1 to TRBJ2-1, with D possibly called TRBD1 or TRBD2 (5 bases each). This CDR3 comprises 15 residues. Germline CDR1 reads LGHDT; CDR2 reads YNNKEL (reference sequence). The ends were cut back, 4 bases at V and 4 bases at J, with 14 bases in the middle.

This clonotype has ten or more counts. The chain couples TRBV21-1 to TRBJ1-5; TRBD1 was called by the table and not checked on the DNA. TRBV21-1 is labeled a pseudogene. This CDR3 contains 15 residues. CDR3 nucleotides: TGTGCCAGCAGCAGGGTGACAGGGGGCAATCAGCCCCAGCATTTT. Translation gives CASSRVTGGNQPQHF.

At least ten counts were recorded for this clonotype. The chain couples TRBV20-1 to TRBJ2-3; 9 positions agree with TRBD1. J gave up 1 base and V 7 bases, and 12 bases lay outside the gene matches. CDR3 size: 16 residues. Germline CDR1 DFQATT, CDR2 SNEGSKA (reference sequence). The DNA for the CDR3 is TGCAGTGTGCTGGGGGGTACAGGGGGCGGCACAGATACGCAGTATTTT. The encoded protein is CSVLGGTGGGTDTQYF.